The source of this T cell receptor (beta chain) is a study of cytomegalovirus exposure and HLA in healthy donors. Regarding the study as a whole: It was assumed in the presence/absence analyses that sequencing depth was roughly uniform across donors.

Donors were nominally healthy when sampled, though unrecorded immune exposures were likely. A word on this clone: Its antigen remains unknown.

CDR1 and CDR2 from the germline V gene are SGHTA and FQGNSA. There are 15 residues in the CDR3. Trimming cost V 5 bases and J 6 bases, with 19 bases left between them. A multiplex PCR was run with 60 Vbeta primers and 13 Jbeta primers. TCRdb's table, derived via immunoSEQ multiplex PCR, lists solely in-frame clones and lacks some. The sample contains around 220,000 clones, approximately 79% of which appear only once. This chain uses TRBV7-2 with TRBJ1-2; D is possibly TRBD1 (6 bases). The receptor comes from a man between 18 and 29 years old in good health and CMV-seronegative. The material sequenced was PBMCs. The CDR3 is CASSPRDIGQNGYTF. The CDR3 nucleotides are TGTGCCAGCAGCCCACGGGACATAGGTCAGAATGGCTACACCTTC.